This T cell receptor (beta chain) was recorded in a study of shared clonotypes between healthy human individuals. Study overall: For every donor, three CD4 naive, three CD4 memory, two CD8 naive and one CD8 memory plates were used.

Clones were sequenced by immunoSEQ multiplex PCR, and TCRdb holds only the in-frame ones, with some missing. The repertoire holds 2.3 million or so clones, with approximately 93% as singletons. This clone has a single count. Per the germline V gene, CDR1 is SGHRS and CDR2 is YFSETQ. Trimming took 5 bases from V and 1 from J; bases not matched to a gene: 4. The CDR3 consists of 14 residues. What was sequenced was naive CD4+ T cells from PBMCs. The subset is: CD45RA+ positively selected. The genes are TRBV5-1 and TRBJ1-1; 8 bases line up with TRBD1. The clonotype originates from a man aged 18 to 35 in good health. Some clones in this sample may be carry-over from other donors' samples. CDR3 DNA sequence: TGCGCCAGCAGGACCGGGACAGGGAACACTGAAGCTTTCTTT. Translation: CASRTGTGNTEAFF.